This T cell receptor (beta chain) is from a study of monozygotic twins with inflammatory bowel disease. Per germline, CDR1 SGHRS and CDR2 YFSETQ. The CDR3 has 14 amino acids. One entry per CDR3 protein, without DNA, is what TCRdb gives after re-calling the 5' RACE reads. The sample includes about 380,000 distinct CDR3 sequences. Study results and caveats: Against healthy co-twins, IBD patients had lower TCRbeta diversity (measured by inverse Simpson). Support for any single strong IBD-associated signal or clonotype was not found.

Each donor had 2.5 ml of blood drawn. Comment on this clonotype: Its antigen is as yet unknown.

This rearrangement joins TRBV5-1 to TRBJ2-7; TCRdb proposes TRBD2, but this gene call is untestable without DNA. The receptor comes from a human donor with ulcerative colitis or Crohn's disease, or a healthy co-twin of an affected twin (not recorded which). Sequencing was performed on blood. CDR3 amino acids: CASSLVQRFAEQYF.